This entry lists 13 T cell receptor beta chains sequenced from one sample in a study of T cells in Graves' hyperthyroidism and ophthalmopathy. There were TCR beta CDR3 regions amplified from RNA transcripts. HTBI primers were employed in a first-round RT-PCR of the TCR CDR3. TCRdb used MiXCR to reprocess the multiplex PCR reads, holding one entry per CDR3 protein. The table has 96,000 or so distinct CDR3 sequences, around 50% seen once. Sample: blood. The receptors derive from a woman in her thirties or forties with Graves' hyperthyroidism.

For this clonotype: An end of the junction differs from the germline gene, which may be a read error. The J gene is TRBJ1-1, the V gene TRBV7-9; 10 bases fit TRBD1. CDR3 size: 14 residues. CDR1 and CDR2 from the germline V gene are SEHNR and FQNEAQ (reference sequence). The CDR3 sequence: CSSSRQGASTEAFF. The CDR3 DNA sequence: TGCTCCAGCAGCCGACAGGGGGCGAGCACTGAAGCTTTCTTT.

The CDR3 region has the DNA TGTGCCACCAGTGATTCAAGGGTCTGGGGCTACACCTTC. Translated, it gives CATSDSRVWGYTF. The rearrangement joins TRBV24-1 to TRBJ1-2; D is unresolved. This CDR3 spans 13 amino acids. With 2 bases removed from V and 8 bases from J, the gap between germline ends came to 11 bases. Germline V gene data show CDR1 as KGHDR and CDR2 as SFDVKD.

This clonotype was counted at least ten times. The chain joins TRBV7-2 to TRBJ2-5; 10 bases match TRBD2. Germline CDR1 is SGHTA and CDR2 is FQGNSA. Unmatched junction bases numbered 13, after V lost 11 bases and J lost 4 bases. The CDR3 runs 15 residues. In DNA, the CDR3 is TGTGCCTGCGCGGGAGTAGCGGGAGGAGGAGAGACCCAGTACTTC. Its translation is CACAGVAGGGETQYF.

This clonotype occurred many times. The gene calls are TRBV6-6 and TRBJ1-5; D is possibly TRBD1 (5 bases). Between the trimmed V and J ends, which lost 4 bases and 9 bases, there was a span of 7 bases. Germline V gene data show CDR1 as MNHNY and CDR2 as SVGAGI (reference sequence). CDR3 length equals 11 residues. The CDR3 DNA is TGTGCCAGCAGTTCGGGGCGGCCCCAGCATTTT. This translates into CASSSGRPQHF.

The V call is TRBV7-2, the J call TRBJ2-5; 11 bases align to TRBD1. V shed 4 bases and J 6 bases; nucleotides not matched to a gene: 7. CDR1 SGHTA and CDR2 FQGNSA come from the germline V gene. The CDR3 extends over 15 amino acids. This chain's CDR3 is CASSSGTGGGKTQYF. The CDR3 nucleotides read TGTGCCAGCAGCTCCGGGACAGGGGGTGGAAAGACCCAGTACTTC.

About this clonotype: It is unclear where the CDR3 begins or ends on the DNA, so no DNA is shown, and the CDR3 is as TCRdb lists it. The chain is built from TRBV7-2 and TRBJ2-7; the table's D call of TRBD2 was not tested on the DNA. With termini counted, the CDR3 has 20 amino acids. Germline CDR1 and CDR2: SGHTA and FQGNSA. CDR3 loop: CASSFYICSALAGATYEQYF.

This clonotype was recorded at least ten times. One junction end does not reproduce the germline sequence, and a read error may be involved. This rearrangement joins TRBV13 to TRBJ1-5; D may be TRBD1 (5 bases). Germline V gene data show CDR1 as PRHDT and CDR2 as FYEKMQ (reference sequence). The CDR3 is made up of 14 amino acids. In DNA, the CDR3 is TGCGCCAGCAGCCTGGGGGACAGCAATCAGCCCCAGCATTTT. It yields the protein CASSLGDSNQPQHF.

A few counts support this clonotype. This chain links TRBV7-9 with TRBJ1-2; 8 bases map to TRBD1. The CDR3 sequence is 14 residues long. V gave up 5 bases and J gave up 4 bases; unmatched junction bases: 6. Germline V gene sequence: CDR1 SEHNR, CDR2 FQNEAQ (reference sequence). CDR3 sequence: CASSPGGAGYGYTF. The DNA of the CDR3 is TGTGCCAGCAGCCCAGGGGGCGCCGGCTATGGCTACACCTTC.

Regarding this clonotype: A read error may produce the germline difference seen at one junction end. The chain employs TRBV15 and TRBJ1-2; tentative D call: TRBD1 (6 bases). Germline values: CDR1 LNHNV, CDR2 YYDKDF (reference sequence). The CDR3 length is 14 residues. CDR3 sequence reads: CAASSRDRTDGYTF. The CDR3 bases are TGTGCCGCCAGCAGTAGGGACCGGACAGACGGCTACACCTTC.

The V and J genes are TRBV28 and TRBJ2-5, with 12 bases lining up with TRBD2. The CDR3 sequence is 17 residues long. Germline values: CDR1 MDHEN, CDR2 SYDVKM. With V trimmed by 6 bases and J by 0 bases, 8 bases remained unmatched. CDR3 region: CASRITGTSGYQETQYF. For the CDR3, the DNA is TGTGCCAGCAGGATTACCGGGACTAGCGGGTACCAAGAGACCCAGTACTTC.

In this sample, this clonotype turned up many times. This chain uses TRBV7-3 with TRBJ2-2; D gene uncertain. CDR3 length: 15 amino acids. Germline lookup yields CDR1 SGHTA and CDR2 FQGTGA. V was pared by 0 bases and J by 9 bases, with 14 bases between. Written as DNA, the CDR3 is TGTGCCAGCAGCTTAACGTTAAGGAACAGTCGGGAGCTGTTTTTT. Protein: CASSLTLRNSRELFF.

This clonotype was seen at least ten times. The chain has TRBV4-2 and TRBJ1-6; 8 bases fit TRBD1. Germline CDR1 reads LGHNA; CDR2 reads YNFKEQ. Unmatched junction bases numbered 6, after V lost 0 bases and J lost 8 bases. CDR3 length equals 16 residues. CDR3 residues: CASSQDRTGWDSPLHF. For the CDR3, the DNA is TGTGCCAGCAGCCAAGATAGGACAGGGTGGGATTCACCCCTCCACTTT.

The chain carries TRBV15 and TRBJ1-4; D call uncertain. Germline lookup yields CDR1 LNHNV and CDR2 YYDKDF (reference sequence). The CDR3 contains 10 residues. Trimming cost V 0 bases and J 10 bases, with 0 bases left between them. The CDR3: CATSREKLFF. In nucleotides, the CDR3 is TGTGCCACCAGCAGAGAAAAACTGTTTTTT. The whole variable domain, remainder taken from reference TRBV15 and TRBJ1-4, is DAMVIQNPRYQVTQFGKPVTLSCSQTLNHNVMYWYQQKSSQAPKLLFHYYDKDFNNEADTPDNFQSRRPNTSFCFLDIRSPGLGDTAMYLCATSREKLFFGSGTQLSVL.